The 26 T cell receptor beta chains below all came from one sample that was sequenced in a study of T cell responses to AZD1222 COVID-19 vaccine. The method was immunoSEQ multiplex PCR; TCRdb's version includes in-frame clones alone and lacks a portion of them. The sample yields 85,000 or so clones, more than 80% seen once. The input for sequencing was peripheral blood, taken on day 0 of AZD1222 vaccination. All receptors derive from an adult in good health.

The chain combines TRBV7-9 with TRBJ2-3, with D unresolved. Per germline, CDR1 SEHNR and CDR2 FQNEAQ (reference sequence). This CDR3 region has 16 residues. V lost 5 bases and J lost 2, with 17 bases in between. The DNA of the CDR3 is TGTGCCAGCAGCCGACCCTCCGGCGTACTCACAGATACGCAGTATTTT. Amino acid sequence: CASSRPSGVLTDTQYF.

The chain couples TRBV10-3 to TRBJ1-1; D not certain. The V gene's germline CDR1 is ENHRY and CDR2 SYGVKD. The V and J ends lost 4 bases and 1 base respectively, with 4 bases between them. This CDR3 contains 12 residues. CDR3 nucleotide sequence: TGTGCCATCAGTGTAGAGAACACTGAAGCTTTCTTT. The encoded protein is CAISVENTEAFF.

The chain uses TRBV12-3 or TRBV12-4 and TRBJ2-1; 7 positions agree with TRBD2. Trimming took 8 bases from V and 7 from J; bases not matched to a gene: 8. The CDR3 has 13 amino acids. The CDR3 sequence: CASSWGGTNEQFF. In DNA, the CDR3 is TGTGCCAGCTCTTGGGGGGGGACGAATGAGCAGTTCTTC.

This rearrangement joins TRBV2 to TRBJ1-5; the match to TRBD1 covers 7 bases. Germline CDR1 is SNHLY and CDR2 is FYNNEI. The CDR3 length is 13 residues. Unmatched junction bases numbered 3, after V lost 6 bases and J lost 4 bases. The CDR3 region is CASSSGGNQPQHF. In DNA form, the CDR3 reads TGTGCCAGCAGCTCAGGGGGGAATCAGCCCCAGCATTTT.

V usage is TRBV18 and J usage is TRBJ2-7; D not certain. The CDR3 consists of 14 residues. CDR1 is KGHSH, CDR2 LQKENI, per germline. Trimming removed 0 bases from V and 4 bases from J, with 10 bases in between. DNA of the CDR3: TGTGCCAGCTCACCACCGTCCGCGAGGTACGAGCAGTACTTC. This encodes CASSPPSARYEQYF.

As DNA, the CDR3 is TGTGCCAGCAGCCGAACCCCACCGGGACAGGGCGTAATCCGTCTTGAAGCTTTCTTT. This translates into CASSRTPPGQGVIRLEAFF. V gene TRBV9 combines with J gene TRBJ1-1; 9 nucleotides align to TRBD1. Germline assignment: CDR1 SGDLS and CDR2 YYNGEE. The ends lost 4 bases at V and 7 bases at J; junction bases unmatched: 23. CDR3 length: 19 residues. The variable domain in full, completed from reference TRBV9 and TRBJ1-1, reads DSGVTQTPKHLITATGQRVTLRCSPRSGDLSVYWYQQSLDQGLQFLIQYYNGEERAKGNILERFSAQQFPDLHSELNLSSLELGDSALYFCASSRTPPGQGVIRLEAFFGQGTRLTVV.

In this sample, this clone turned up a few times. The CDR3 coding sequence is TGTGCCAGCAGAGCCGGGGGTACTGAGCAGTTCTTC. This codes for CASRAGGTEQFF. The rearrangement links TRBV2 to TRBJ2-1, with D maybe TRBD2 (6 bases). The CDR3 loop spans 12 amino acids. Looked up from germline, CDR1 is SNHLY and CDR2 is FYNNEI. Trimming stripped 6 bases from V and 9 bases from J, with 12 bases between.

This CDR3 is CASSSRTGDSNQPQHF. DNA of the CDR3: TGTGCCAGCAGCTCCAGGACAGGGGATAGCAATCAGCCCCAGCATTTT. The chain joins TRBV11-3 to TRBJ1-5, with 9 bases lining up with TRBD1. CDR1 and CDR2 from the germline V gene are SGHNT and YENEEA. V gave up 4 bases and J gave up 0 bases; unmatched junction bases: 4. The CDR3 covers 16 residues.

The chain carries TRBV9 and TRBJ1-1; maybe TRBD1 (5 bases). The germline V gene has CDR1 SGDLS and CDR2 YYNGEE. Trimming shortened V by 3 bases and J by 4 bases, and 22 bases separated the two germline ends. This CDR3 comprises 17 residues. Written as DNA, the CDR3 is TGTGCCAGCAGCGCGTCCGGGACCCTAAAGTGGGGCACTGAAGCTTTCTTT. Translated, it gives CASSASGTLKWGTEAFF.

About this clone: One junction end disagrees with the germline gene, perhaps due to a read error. CDR3 region: CASSEAGRETQYF. CDR3 nucleotides: TGTGCCAGCAGCGAAGCGGGGCGCGAGACCCAGTACTTC. The gene calls are TRBV6-1 and TRBJ2-5; 7 positions match TRBD2. Germline lookup yields CDR1 MNHNS and CDR2 SASEGT. The CDR3 covers 13 residues.

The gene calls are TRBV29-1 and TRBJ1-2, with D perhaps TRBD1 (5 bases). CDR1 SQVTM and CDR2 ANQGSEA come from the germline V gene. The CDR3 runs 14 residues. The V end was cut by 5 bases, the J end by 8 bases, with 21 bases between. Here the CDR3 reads CSVPRPGRVEGYTF. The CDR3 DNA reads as TGCAGCGTTCCTCGTCCCGGCAGGGTAGAAGGCTACACCTTC.

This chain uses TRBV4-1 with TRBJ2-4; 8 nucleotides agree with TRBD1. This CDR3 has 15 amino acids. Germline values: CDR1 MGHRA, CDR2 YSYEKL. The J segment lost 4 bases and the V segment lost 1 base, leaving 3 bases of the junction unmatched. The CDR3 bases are TGCGCCAGCAGCCAAGCCGGGACAGGAAAAAACATTCAGTACTTC. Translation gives CASSQAGTGKNIQYF.

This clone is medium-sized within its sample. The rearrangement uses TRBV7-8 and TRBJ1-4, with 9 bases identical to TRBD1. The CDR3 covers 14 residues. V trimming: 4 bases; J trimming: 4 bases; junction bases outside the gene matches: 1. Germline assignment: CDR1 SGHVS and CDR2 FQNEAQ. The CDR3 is CASSSDRGNEKLFF. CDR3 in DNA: TGTGCCAGCAGCTCGGACAGGGGTAATGAAAAACTGTTTTTT.

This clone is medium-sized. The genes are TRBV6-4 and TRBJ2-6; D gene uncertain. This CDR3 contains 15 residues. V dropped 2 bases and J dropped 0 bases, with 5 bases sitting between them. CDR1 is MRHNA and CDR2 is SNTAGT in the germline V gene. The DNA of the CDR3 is TGTGCCAGCAGTGACACGCGCTCTGGGGCCAACGTCCTGACTTTC. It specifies CASSDTRSGANVLTF.

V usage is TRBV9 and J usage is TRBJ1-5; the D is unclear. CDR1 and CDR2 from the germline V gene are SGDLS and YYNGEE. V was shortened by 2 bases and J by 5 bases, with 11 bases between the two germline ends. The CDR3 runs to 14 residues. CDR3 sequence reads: CASSVSSGDQPQHF. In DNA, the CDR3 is TGTGCCAGCAGCGTTAGCTCAGGCGATCAGCCCCAGCATTTT.

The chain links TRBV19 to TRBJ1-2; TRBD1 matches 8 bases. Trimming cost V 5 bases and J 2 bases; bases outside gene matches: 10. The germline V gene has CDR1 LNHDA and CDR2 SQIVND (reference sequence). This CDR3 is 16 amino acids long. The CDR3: CASSPGQAFLNYGYTF. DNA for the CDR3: TGTGCCAGTAGTCCGGGACAGGCTTTTTTGAACTATGGCTACACCTTC.

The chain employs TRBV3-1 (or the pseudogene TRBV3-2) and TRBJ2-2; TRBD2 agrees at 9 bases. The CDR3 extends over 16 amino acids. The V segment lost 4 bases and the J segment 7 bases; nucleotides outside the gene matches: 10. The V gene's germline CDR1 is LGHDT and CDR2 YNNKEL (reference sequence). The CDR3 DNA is TGTGCCAGCAGCCCCCCCGGGTTAGCGGGGGTCGGGGAGCTGTTTTTT. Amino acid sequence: CASSPPGLAGVGELFF.

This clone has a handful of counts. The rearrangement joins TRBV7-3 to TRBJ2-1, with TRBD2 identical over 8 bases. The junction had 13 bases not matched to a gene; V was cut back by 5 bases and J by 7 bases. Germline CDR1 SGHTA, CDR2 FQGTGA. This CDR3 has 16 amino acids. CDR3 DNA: TGTGCCAGCAGCCCGGGTCTTTCGGGGGGGCAAAATGAGCAGTTCTTC. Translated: CASSPGLSGGQNEQFF. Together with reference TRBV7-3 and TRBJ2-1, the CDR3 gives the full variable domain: GAGVSQTPSNKVTEKGKYVELRCDPISGHTALYWYRQSLGQGPEFLIYFQGTGAADDSGLPNDRFFAVRPEGSVSTLKIQRTERGDSAVYLCASSPGLSGGQNEQFFGPGTRLTVL.

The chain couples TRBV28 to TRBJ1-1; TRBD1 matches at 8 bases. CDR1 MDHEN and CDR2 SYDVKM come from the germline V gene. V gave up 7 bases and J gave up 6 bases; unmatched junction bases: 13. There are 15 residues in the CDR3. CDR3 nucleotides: TGTGCCAGCATCCCACCGGGACAGGTTTTCGCTGAAGCTTTCTTT. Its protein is CASIPPGQVFAEAFF.

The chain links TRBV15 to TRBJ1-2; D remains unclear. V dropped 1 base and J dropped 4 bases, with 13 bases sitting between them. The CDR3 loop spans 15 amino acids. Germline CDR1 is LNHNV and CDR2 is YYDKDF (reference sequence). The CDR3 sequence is CATSRVVGTSYGYTF. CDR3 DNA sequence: TGTGCCACCAGCAGAGTTGTTGGTACGTCCTATGGCTACACCTTC.

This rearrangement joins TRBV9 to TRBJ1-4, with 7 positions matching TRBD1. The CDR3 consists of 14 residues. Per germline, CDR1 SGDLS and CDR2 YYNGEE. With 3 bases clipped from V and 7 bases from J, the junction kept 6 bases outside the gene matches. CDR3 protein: CASSARQGAEKLFF. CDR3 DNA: TGTGCCAGCAGCGCAAGACAGGGTGCTGAAAAACTGTTTTTT.

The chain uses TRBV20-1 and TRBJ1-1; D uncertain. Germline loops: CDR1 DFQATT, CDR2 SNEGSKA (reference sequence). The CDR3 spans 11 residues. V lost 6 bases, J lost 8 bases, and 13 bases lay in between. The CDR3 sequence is CSANTEREAFF. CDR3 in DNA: TGCAGTGCCAATACCGAAAGAGAAGCTTTCTTT.

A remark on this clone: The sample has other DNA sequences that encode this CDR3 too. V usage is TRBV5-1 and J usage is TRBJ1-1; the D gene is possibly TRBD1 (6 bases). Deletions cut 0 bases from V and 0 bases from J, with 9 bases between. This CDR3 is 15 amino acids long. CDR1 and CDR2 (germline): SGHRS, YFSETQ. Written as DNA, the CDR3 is TGCGCCAGCAGCTTGGGGCAGGGGATGAACACTGAAGCTTTCTTT. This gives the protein CASSLGQGMNTEAFF.

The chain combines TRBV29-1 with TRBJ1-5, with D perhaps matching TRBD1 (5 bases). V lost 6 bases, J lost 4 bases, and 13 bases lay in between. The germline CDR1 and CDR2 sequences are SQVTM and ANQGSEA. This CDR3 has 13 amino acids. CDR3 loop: CSVVQGVNQPQHF. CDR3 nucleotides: TGCAGCGTCGTCCAGGGCGTTAATCAGCCCCAGCATTTT.

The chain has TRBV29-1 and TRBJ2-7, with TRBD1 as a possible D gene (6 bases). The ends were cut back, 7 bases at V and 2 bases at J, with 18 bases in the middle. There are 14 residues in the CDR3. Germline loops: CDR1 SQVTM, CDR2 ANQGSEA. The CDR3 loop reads CSAEATGKTYEQYF. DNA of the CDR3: TGCAGCGCCGAAGCGACAGGCAAGACCTACGAGCAGTACTTC.

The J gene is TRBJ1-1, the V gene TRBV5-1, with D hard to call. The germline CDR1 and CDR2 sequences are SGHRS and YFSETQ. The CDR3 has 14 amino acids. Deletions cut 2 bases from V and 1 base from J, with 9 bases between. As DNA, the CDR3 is TGCGCCAGCAGCTTTGGAAAGGAGAACACTGAAGCTTTCTTT. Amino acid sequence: CASSFGKENTEAFF.